One sample yielded the 25 T cell receptor beta chains listed below, sequenced in a study of a mutant IDH1 vaccine in newly diagnosed glioma. Only in-frame clones appear in the TCRdb table, and some are missing; sequencing was by immunoSEQ multiplex PCR. Of approximately 60,000 clones listed, 74% are singletons. This sample's time point: week 35, safety follow-up. Doses of 300 ug of mutant IDH1 20-mer peptide were given with topical imiquimod. No antigen is known for these receptors. The source material was PBMCs, sampled from a glioma patient whose treatment included an IDH1 peptide vaccine. Receptors originate from a man aged 50 to 60 with glioma.

The V gene is TRBV5-4, the J gene TRBJ1-1; D is ambiguous. The CDR3 covers 13 residues. Germline V gene data show CDR1 as SGHNT and CDR2 as YYREEE (reference sequence). The ends were cut back, 4 bases at V and 3 bases at J, with 10 bases in the middle. The CDR3 nucleotides read TGTGCCAGCAGCCGCCCACCGTACACTGAAGCTTTCTTT. Its translation: CASSRPPYTEAFF.

This rearrangement joins TRBV6-5 to TRBJ2-1, with D possibly TRBD1 on 7 matching bases. Germline V gene data show CDR1 as MNHEY and CDR2 as SVGAGI. V was shortened by 11 bases and J by 6 bases, with 11 bases between the two germline ends. The CDR3 runs 11 residues. The CDR3 loop reads CAAGQINEQFF. CDR3 nucleotide sequence: TGTGCCGCGGGACAGATCAATGAGCAGTTCTTC.

This chain links TRBV19 with TRBJ1-5; a possible D gene is TRBD1 (5 bases). The germline gives CDR1 LNHDA, CDR2 SQIVND (reference sequence). The ends were cut back, 9 bases at V and 1 base at J, with 13 bases in the middle. This CDR3 is 14 amino acids long. As DNA, the CDR3 is TGTGCCAGCCATTCTCAGGGAAGCAATCAGCCCCAGCATTTT. Its translation: CASHSQGSNQPQHF.

The chain links TRBV28 to TRBJ2-1; 9 bases are shared with TRBD1. CDR1 is MDHEN and CDR2 is SYDVKM in the germline V gene. J lost 6 bases, V lost 2 bases, and 5 bases had no gene match. There are 15 residues in the CDR3. CDR3 DNA: TGTGCCAGCAGTTTAAGGGACAGGGCCCCCAATGAGCAGTTCTTC. Translation: CASSLRDRAPNEQFF.

The rearrangement uses TRBV5-6 and TRBJ2-7, with 9 positions matching TRBD1. Germline V gives CDR1 SGHDT, CDR2 YYEEEE. V was pared by 0 bases and J by 0 bases, with 4 bases of the junction left unmatched. The CDR3 consists of 16 residues. The CDR3 DNA reads as TGTGCCAGCAGCTTGGGAGGGACAGGGACCTCCTACGAGCAGTACTTC. Protein sequence: CASSLGGTGTSYEQYF.

The chain employs TRBV5-1 and TRBJ1-1; TRBD1 aligns across 7 bases. The V segment lost 0 bases and the J segment 4 bases; nucleotides outside the gene matches: 6. This CDR3 spans 15 amino acids. The germline V gene has CDR1 SGHRS and CDR2 YFSETQ. DNA for the CDR3: TGCGCCAGCAGCTTGGGGACAGGCCTTGGCACTGAAGCTTTCTTT. Translation: CASSLGTGLGTEAFF.

The V call is TRBV27, the J call TRBJ1-1; no firm D call. Germline V gene lookup returns CDR1 MNHEY and CDR2 SMNVEV (reference sequence). Trimming cost V 5 bases and J 2 bases, with 12 bases left between them. The CDR3 has 14 amino acids. CDR3: CASSGRTLNTEAFF. CDR3 DNA: TGTGCCAGCAGTGGACGGACCTTAAACACTGAAGCTTTCTTT.

This clone was seen only a few times. The chain carries TRBV6-1 and TRBJ1-5; 10 positions agree with TRBD1. This CDR3 has 14 amino acids. The V segment lost 4 bases and the J segment 6 bases; nucleotides outside the gene matches: 3. Germline CDR1 reads MNHNS; CDR2 reads SASEGT. In nucleotides, the CDR3 is TGTGCCAGCAGTGTGGGACAGGGGATTCAGCCCCAGCATTTT. Protein: CASSVGQGIQPQHF.

V gene TRBV10-3 combines with J gene TRBJ2-7, with a possible D match to TRBD2 (5 bases). The V gene's germline CDR1 is ENHRY and CDR2 SYGVKD. CDR3 length: 16 amino acids. V was cut by 0 bases and J by 6 bases, with 18 bases left in between. As DNA, the CDR3 is TGTGCCATCAGTGAGTCGGATTCCTCCCTTGGGAGCGAGCAGTACTTC. Translated: CAISESDSSLGSEQYF.

Only one count was recorded for this clone. V usage is TRBV2 and J usage is TRBJ2-3, with a weak D call TRBD2 (5 bases). V was shortened by 4 bases and J by 4 bases, with 6 bases between the two germline ends. CDR1 is SNHLY and CDR2 is FYNNEI in the germline V gene. The CDR3 consists of 12 residues. The CDR3: CASSASSDTQYF. Written as DNA, the CDR3 is TGTGCCAGCAGTGCTAGCTCAGATACGCAGTATTTT.

The rearrangement uses TRBV9 and TRBJ2-6, with D perhaps matching TRBD1 (6 bases). V gave up 2 bases and J gave up 0 bases, with 9 bases separating them. The CDR3 has 16 residues. Germline V gene sequence: CDR1 SGDLS, CDR2 YYNGEE. Written as DNA, the CDR3 is TGTGCCAGCAGCGTCAGGGGTGGCTCTGGGGCCAACGTCCTGACTTTC. It translates to CASSVRGGSGANVLTF.

This clone came up a few times. The chain is built from TRBV30 and TRBJ2-5; D ambiguous. CDR1 is GTSNPN, CDR2 SVGIG, per germline (reference sequence). The CDR3 sequence is 11 residues long. With 3 bases removed from V and 5 bases from J, the gap between germline ends came to 7 bases. The chain's CDR3 is CAWRLSETQYF. The CDR3 DNA is TGTGCCTGGAGACTCAGTGAGACCCAGTACTTC.

The rearrangement joins TRBV5-6 to TRBJ1-6; D is unresolved. V lost 0 bases to trimming and J lost 10 bases, with 11 bases between them. The CDR3 runs 14 residues. The germline V gene encodes CDR1 SGHDT and CDR2 YYEEEE. CDR3 sequence: CASSLAGGVSPLHF. CDR3 nucleotide sequence: TGTGCCAGCAGCTTGGCCGGTGGGGTCTCACCCCTCCACTTT. The whole variable domain, filled in from reference TRBV5-6 and TRBJ1-6, reads DAGVTQSPTHLIKTRGQQVTLRCSPKSGHDTVSWYQQALGQGPQFIFQYYEEEERQRGNFPDRFSGHQFPNYSSELNVNALLLGDSALYLCASSLAGGVSPLHFGNGTRLTVT.

This clone was seen a single time. This sequence joins TRBV6-6 and TRBJ1-1, with D maybe TRBD1 (5 bases). This CDR3 comprises 15 residues. V was cut by 6 bases and J by 1 base, with 15 bases left in between. The V gene's germline CDR1 is MNHNY and CDR2 SVGAGI (reference sequence). CDR3 nucleotides: TGTGCCAGCAGCTCCTTGGGGCAGGGGAACACTGAAGCTTTCTTT. Its translation is CASSSLGQGNTEAFF.

The chain employs TRBV5-6 and TRBJ2-7; no reliable D call. Trimming shortened V by 0 bases and J by 4 bases, and 8 bases separated the two germline ends. The germline V gene has CDR1 SGHDT and CDR2 YYEEEE. The CDR3 has 13 amino acids. CDR3 sequence reads: CASSLENLYEQYF. The DNA for the CDR3 is TGTGCCAGCAGCTTGGAGAATCTGTACGAGCAGTACTTC.

This chain connects TRBV6-5 to TRBJ1-2; perhaps TRBD1 as D (5 bases). This CDR3 region has 16 residues. The germline gives CDR1 MNHEY, CDR2 SVGAGI. Trimming cost V 0 bases and J 0 bases, with 11 bases left between them. The CDR3 reads CASSYSPGRTNYGYTF. The CDR3 coding sequence is TGTGCCAGCAGTTACTCTCCAGGGAGGACTAACTATGGCTACACCTTC.

The J gene is TRBJ2-2, the V gene TRBV6-7; 7 bases are a match to TRBD2. TRBV6-7 is noted as an ORF with a role that remains uncertain. This CDR3 spans 17 amino acids. Trimming at V came to 3 bases and at J to 3 bases, leaving 10 bases not matched to a gene. The CDR3 nucleotides are TGTGCCAGCAGTTATATGGGGGGAGGGTTTTACACCGGGGAGCTGTTTTTT. Residues: CASSYMGGGFYTGELFF.

The chain's CDR3 is CASSARDRGAETQYF. CDR3 nucleotides: TGTGCCAGCAGCGCCCGGGACAGGGGTGCAGAGACCCAGTACTTC. J is TRBJ2-5 and V is TRBV9; 10 nucleotides match TRBD1. Trimming removed 3 bases from V and 4 bases from J; junction bases left unmatched: 6. From germline, CDR1 is SGDLS and CDR2 YYNGEE. The CDR3 length is 15 residues.

The genes are TRBV14 and TRBJ1-4; D unresolved. The germline gives CDR1 SGHDN, CDR2 FVKESK. The CDR3 consists of 13 residues. V lost 0 bases and J lost 8, with 7 bases in between. CDR3 DNA: TGTGCCAGCAGCCAAGATTTTGGGGAAAAACTGTTTTTT. Its protein product is CASSQDFGEKLFF.

The chain employs TRBV10-3 and TRBJ2-3, with unresolved D. The germline CDR1 and CDR2 sequences are ENHRY and SYGVKD. The CDR3 consists of 13 residues. The ends were cut back, 8 bases at V and 6 bases at J, with 15 bases in the middle. CDR3 coding DNA: TGTGCCATCCCTCTACGGGCCCCGGATACGCAGTATTTT. It encodes CAIPLRAPDTQYF.

The chain links TRBV7-2 to TRBJ2-7; D might be TRBD1 or TRBD2, each matching 5 bases. Germline loops: CDR1 SGHTA, CDR2 FQGNSA. Trimming removed 1 base from V and 2 bases from J, with 9 bases in between. The CDR3 runs to 14 residues. CDR3 amino acids: CASSLGDPPYEQYF. DNA for the CDR3: TGTGCCAGCAGCTTAGGGGACCCCCCCTACGAGCAGTACTTC.

This chain joins TRBV6-5 and TRBJ1-1; 7 bases fit TRBD1. With V trimmed by 11 bases and J by 7 bases, 10 bases remained unmatched. This CDR3 is built from 12 residues. Germline CDR1 and CDR2: MNHEY and SVGAGI. The CDR3 loop is CAVKGASDEAFF. CDR3 coding DNA: TGTGCCGTGAAGGGGGCAAGTGATGAAGCTTTCTTT.

The chain uses TRBV10-3 and TRBJ1-5, with TRBD1 as a possible D gene (5 bases). Germline lookup yields CDR1 ENHRY and CDR2 SYGVKD. The CDR3 spans 15 residues. The V end lost 0 bases, the J end lost 4 bases, and 10 bases lay between the germline ends. The CDR3 DNA reads TGTGCCATCAGTGAGTCCCCAGGGACTAATCAGCCCCAGCATTTT. Amino acids: CAISESPGTNQPQHF.

Here the CDR3 DNA reads TGTGCCAGCGCCAGGAGGGAGGCCTACAATGAGCAGTTCTTC. As protein: CASARREAYNEQFF. The chain is built from TRBV6-5 and TRBJ2-1, with a tentative D call TRBD2 (6 bases). The CDR3 totals 14 residues. V dropped 8 bases and J dropped 2 bases, with 13 bases sitting between them. The germline CDR1 and CDR2 sequences are MNHEY and SVGAGI.

CDR3 in DNA: TGCAGCGTTGAAGATGGGGCAGAATCCTACGAGCAGTACTTC. Translating gives CSVEDGAESYEQYF. The rearrangement uses TRBV29-1 and TRBJ2-7, with D possibly being TRBD1 (5 bases). The germline gives CDR1 SQVTM, CDR2 ANQGSEA. This CDR3 spans 14 amino acids. V dropped 0 bases and J dropped 1 base, with 10 bases sitting between them.